These T cell receptor beta chains were read from a single sample in a study of neurological immune-mediated disorders. TCRdb passed the 5' RACE reads through MiXCR, listing each CDR3 protein once. The table records roughly 80,000 distinct CDR3 sequences, more than 15% of them present only once. Material: PBMCs. The receptors originated from a woman between 40 and 55 years old in good health. The CDR3 runs from the conserved cysteine through the conserved F or W. Each record gives: clone size, D gene, J gene, V gene, CDR3 protein, CDR3 DNA. A D gene is named only where the DNA matches it firmly. Only part of the rows carry a size: once, few, many, or a class if the clone is expanded.

many	.	TRBJ1-2	TRBV20-1	CSAPVEGGGPTYGYTF	TGCAGTGCTCCCGTCGAGGGGGGGGGGCCGACCTATGGCTACACCTTC
many	.	TRBJ1-5	TRBV20-1	CSASNLGPFNQPQHF	TGCAGTGCTAGCAATTTAGGCCCTTTCAATCAGCCCCAGCATTTT
many	.	TRBJ2-5	TRBV7-2	CASSQGGGAYQETQYF	TGTGCCAGCAGCCAGGGGGGCGGGGCTTACCAAGAGACCCAGTACTTC
many	.	TRBJ2-3	TRBV4-3	CASSQDRLDTQYF	TGCGCCAGCAGCCAAGATCGTTTGGATACGCAGTATTTT
many	TRBD1	TRBJ2-2	TRBV12-3/TRBV12-4	CASSLAGTGNTGELFF	TGTGCCAGCAGTTTAGCCGGGACAGGGAACACCGGGGAGCTGTTTTTT
many	TRBD2	TRBJ2-3	TRBV20-1	CSASRTSGEVDTQYF	TGCAGTGCTTCCCGGACTAGCGGGGAGGTCGATACGCAGTATTTT
.	.	TRBJ2-3	TRBV5-1	CASSPAPPGDSTDTQYF	TGCGCCAGCAGCCCGGCACCCCCGGGAGACTCCACAGATACGCAGTATTTT
.	.	TRBJ2-3	TRBV6-2/TRBV6-3	CASRGLSDTDTQYF	TGTGCCAGCAGGGGTCTTTCAGACACAGATACGCAGTATTTT
many	.	TRBJ2-3	TRBV7-2	CASSPWGGQDTQYF	TGTGCCAGCAGCCCCTGGGGGGGGCAGGATACGCAGTATTTT
once	.	TRBJ2-5	TRBV5-1	CASSLVPYIFATQYF	TGCGCCAGCAGCTTGGTCCCGTACATCTTCGCGACCCAGTACTTC
.	TRBD1	TRBJ2-2	TRBV15	CATSREGDGQGGGELFF	TGTGCCACCAGCAGAGAGGGTGATGGACAGGGCGGTGGGGAGCTGTTTTTT
many	.	TRBJ2-5	TRBV5-1	CASSLRGGEETQYF	TGCGCCAGCAGCTTGAGAGGGGGAGAGGAGACCCAGTACTTC
many	.	TRBJ1-5	TRBV20-1	CSARLQGWGNQPQHF	TGCAGTGCTAGACTACAGGGCTGGGGCAATCAGCCCCAGCATTTT
many	TRBD2	TRBJ2-5	TRBV4-3	CASSQGLREGETQYF	TGCGCCAGCAGCCAAGGTTTAAGGGAGGGAGAGACCCAGTACTTC
many	TRBD1	TRBJ1-6	TRBV10-3	CASAPGQGLNSPLHF	TGTGCCAGCGCTCCGGGACAGGGCCTTAATTCACCCCTCCACTTT
many	TRBD2	TRBJ2-4	TRBV6-5	CASSRGLAGGPTKNIQYF	TGTGCCAGCAGTCGGGGACTAGCGGGGGGGCCAACCAAAAACATTCAGTACTTC
many	.	TRBJ1-5	TRBV9	CASSVVSQGLSNQPQHF	TGTGCCAGCAGCGTAGTTTCACAGGGCTTAAGCAATCAGCCCCAGCATTTT
many	.	TRBJ1-5	TRBV27	CATKPQAISNQPQHF	TGTGCCACTAAGCCCCAGGCGATTAGCAATCAGCCCCAGCATTTT
few	.	TRBJ2-2	TRBV4-1	CASSQDGRTANTGELFF	TGCGCCAGCAGCCAAGATGGGAGGACAGCGAACACCGGGGAGCTGTTTTTT
few	.	TRBJ2-5	TRBV20-1	CSAREKGRGGKETQYF	TGCAGTGCTAGAGAAAAAGGCAGGGGGGGAAAGGAGACCCAGTACTTC
many	.	TRBJ1-2	TRBV4-1	CASSQATSGDGYTF	TGCGCCAGCAGCCAAGCTACTTCTGGAGATGGCTACACCTTC
many	.	TRBJ1-2	TRBV6-2/TRBV6-3	CASSYLVGGTYGYTF	TGTGCCAGCAGTTACCTGGTCGGAGGGACCTATGGCTACACCTTC
many	.	TRBJ1-1	TRBV7-8	CASSAWGRRTEAFF	TGTGCCAGCAGCGCCTGGGGGAGGAGGACTGAAGCTTTCTTT
.	TRBD1	TRBJ2-7	TRBV29-1	CSDYRDSPSEQYF	TGCAGCGATTACCGGGACAGCCCTTCGGAGCAGTACTTC
many	.	TRBJ1-3	TRBV10-3	CAISDGSGNTIYF	TGTGCCATCAGTGACGGCTCTGGAAACACCATATATTTT
many	TRBD1	TRBJ2-4	TRBV12-3/TRBV12-4	CASTYLVTGSKNIQYF	TGTGCCAGCACCTACTTAGTGACAGGGTCCAAAAACATTCAGTACTTC
many	TRBD2	TRBJ2-3	TRBV12-3/TRBV12-4	CASSSGLAADTQYF	TGTGCCAGCAGCTCCGGACTAGCTGCAGATACGCAGTATTTT
many	.	TRBJ1-2	TRBV20-1	CSASSPAERKGYTF	TGCAGTGCTAGTTCCCCAGCCGAACGGAAGGGCTACACCTTC
many	.	TRBJ1-2	TRBV4-1	CASSQGAERALNYGYTF	TGCGCCAGCAGCCAAGGAGCCGAGAGGGCCCTCAACTATGGCTACACCTTC